The source of this T cell receptor beta chain is a study of blood T cells in healthy people across ages. Whole-study results and caveats: Per million T cells, the diversity of TCR beta decreased roughly linearly as age advanced. Underestimates were what the diversity estimates from one million T cells were considered to be.

A sample-barcoded 5' primer and a J-beta primer mix were used in a second PCR of about 7 to 12 cycles. A 12-random-nucleotide template-switch adaptor tagged each cDNA molecule. One entry per CDR3 protein results from TCRdb running MiXCR on the 5' RACE reads. The table lists roughly 830,000 distinct CDR3 sequences, 55% to 65% of them singletons. This clonotype was seen a handful of times. Its antigen is currently unknown. CDR3 length: 14 amino acids. CDR1 is ENHRY and CDR2 is SYGVKD in the germline V gene. V shed 3 bases and J shed 3 bases, with 12 bases lying between them. V and J are TRBV10-3 and TRBJ2-7; weak D call: TRBD2 (5 bases). This TCR derives from a man aged 25 to 45 in good health. The source material was blood. CDR3: CAISEWGEGYEQYF. CDR3 bases: TGTGCCATCAGTGAATGGGGAGAGGGCTACGAGCAGTACTTC.